This T cell receptor beta chain came from a study of cytomegalovirus exposure and HLA in healthy donors. Between the trimmed V and J ends, which lost 5 bases and 3 bases, there was a span of 15 bases. There are 15 residues in the CDR3. Germline-derived CDR1 and CDR2 are KGHSH and LQKENI. General study points: Specific recognition of CMV antigens was confirmed in vitro for a few chains (all CMV-associated). The authors listed 180 or so TCR beta chains as cytomegalovirus-associated.

To note about this clone: Its antigen remains unknown.

Sequencing was performed with immunoSEQ multiplex PCR; in TCRdb, only in-frame clones are kept and a portion is missing. Of fewer than 200,000 clones in the sample, 75% to 90% are singletons; the top ten hold more than 15%. V and J are TRBV18 and TRBJ2-3, with D perhaps given as TRBD1 or TRBD2 (6 bases each). The specimen was PBMCs. This receptor was taken from a man in his late teens or twenties in good health and CMV-seropositive. The CDR3 is CASSAQGGGTDTQYF. The DNA of the CDR3 is TGTGCCAGCTCAGCACAGGGAGGTGGGACAGATACGCAGTATTTT.